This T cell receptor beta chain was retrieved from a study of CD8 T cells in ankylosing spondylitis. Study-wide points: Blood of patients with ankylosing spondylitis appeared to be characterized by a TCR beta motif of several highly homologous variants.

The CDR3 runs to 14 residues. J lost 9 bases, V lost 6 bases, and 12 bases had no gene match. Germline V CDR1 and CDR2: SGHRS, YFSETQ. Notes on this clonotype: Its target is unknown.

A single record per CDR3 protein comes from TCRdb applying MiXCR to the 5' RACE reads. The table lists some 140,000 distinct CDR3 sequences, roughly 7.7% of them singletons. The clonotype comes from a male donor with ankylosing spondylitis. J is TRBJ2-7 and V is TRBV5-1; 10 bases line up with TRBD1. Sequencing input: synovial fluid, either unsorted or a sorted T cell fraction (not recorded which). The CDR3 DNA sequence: TGCGCCAGCAATGCCGGGACAGGGGAACAAGGGCAGTACTTC. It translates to CASNAGTGEQGQYF.